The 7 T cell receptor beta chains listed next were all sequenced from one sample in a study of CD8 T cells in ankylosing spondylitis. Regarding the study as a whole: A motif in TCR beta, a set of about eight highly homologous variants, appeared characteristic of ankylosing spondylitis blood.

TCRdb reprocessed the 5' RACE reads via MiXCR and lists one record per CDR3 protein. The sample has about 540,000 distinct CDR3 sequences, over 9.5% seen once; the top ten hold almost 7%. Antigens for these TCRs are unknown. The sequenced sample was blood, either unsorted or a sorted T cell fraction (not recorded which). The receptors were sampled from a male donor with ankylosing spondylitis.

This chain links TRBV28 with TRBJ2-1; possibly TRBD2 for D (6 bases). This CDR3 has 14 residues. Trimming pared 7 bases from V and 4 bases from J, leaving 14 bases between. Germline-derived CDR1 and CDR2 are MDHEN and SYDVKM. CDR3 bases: TGTGCCAGCAATACCGCGGGATCTTACAATGAGCAGTTCTTC. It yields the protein CASNTAGSYNEQFF.

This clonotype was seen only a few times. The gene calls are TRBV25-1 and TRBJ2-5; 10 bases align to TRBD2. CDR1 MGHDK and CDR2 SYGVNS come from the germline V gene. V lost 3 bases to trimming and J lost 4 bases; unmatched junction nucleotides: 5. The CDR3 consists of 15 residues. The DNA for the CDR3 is TGTGCCAGCAGTGACCCTAGCGGGAGTGGAGAGACCCAGTACTTC. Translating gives CASSDPSGSGETQYF.

The CDR3 nucleotides read TGTGCCAGCAGCTTCGGGACTAGCGGGAGTGACACAGATACGCAGTATTTT. This sequence encodes CASSFGTSGSDTDTQYF. The gene calls are TRBV7-9 and TRBJ2-3, with 14 bases matching TRBD2. CDR1 is SEHNR, CDR2 FQNEAQ, per germline (reference sequence). V lost 3 bases and J lost 2; bases outside the gene matches: 4. The CDR3 totals 17 residues.

The CDR3 here is CASSFERLQAFF. In nucleotides, the CDR3 is TGTGCCAGCAGTTTTGAGCGACTTCAGGCTTTCTTT. This chain connects TRBV12-3 or TRBV12-4 to TRBJ1-1; no clear D. This CDR3 region has 12 residues. Trimming left V 3 bases short and J 11 bases short, with 13 bases between.

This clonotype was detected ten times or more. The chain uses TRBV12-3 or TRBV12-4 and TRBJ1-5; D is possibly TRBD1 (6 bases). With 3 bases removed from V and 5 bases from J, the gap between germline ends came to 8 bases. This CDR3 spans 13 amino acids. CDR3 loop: CASSFAGDQPQHF. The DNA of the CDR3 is TGTGCCAGCAGTTTTGCAGGGGATCAGCCCCAGCATTTT.

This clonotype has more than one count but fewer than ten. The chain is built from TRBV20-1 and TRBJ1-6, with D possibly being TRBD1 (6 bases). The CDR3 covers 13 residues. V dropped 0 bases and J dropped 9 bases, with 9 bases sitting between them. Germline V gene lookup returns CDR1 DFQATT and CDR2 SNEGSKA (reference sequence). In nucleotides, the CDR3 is TGCAGTGCTAGAGATTACAGGGTTTCACCCCTCCACTTT. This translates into CSARDYRVSPLHF.

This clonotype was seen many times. As DNA, the CDR3 is TGTGCCAGCAGCTCCTACGAGCAGTACTTC. This encodes CASSSYEQYF. J is TRBJ2-7 and V is TRBV25-1; no reliable D call. V lost 6 bases to trimming and J lost 0 bases, with 0 bases between them. CDR1 and CDR2 (germline): MGHDK, SYGVNS. This CDR3 region has 10 residues.